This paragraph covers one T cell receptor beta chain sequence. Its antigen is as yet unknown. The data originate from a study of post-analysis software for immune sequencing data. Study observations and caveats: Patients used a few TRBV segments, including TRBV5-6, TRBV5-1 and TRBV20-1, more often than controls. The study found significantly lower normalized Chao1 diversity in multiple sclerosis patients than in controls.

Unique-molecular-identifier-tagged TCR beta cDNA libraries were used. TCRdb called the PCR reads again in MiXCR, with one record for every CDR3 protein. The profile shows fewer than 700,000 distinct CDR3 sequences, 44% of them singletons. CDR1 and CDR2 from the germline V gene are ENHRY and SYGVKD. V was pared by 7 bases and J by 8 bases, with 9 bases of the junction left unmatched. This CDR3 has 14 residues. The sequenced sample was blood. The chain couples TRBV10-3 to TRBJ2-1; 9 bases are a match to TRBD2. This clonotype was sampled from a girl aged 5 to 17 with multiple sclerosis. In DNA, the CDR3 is TGTGCCATCACCGGGACTAGCTGGTGGGATGAGCAGTTCTTC. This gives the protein CAITGTSWWDEQFF.